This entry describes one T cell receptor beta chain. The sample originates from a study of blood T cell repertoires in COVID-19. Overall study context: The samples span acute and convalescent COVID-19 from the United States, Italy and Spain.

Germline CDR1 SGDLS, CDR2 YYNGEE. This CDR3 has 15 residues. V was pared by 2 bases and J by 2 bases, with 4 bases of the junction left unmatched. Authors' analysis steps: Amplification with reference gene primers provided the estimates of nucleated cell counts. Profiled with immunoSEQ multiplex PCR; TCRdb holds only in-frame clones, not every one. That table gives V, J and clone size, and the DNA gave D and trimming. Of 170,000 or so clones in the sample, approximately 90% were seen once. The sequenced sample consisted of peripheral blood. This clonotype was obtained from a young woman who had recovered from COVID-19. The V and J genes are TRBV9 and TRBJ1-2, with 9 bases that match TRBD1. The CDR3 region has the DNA TGTGCCAGCAGCGTCAGGACAGGGGTGAACTATGGCTACACCTTC. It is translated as CASSVRTGVNYGYTF.